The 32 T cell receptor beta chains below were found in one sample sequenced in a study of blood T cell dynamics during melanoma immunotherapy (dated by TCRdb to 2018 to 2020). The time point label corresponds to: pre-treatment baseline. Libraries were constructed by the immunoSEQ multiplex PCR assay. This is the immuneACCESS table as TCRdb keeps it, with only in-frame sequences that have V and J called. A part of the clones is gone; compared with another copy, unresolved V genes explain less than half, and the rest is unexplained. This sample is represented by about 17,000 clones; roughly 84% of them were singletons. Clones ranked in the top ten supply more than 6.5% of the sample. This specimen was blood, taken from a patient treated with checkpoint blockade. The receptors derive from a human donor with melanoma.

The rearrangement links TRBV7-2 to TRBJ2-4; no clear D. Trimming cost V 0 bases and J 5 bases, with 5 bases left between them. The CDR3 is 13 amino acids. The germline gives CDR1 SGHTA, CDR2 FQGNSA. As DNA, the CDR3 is TGTGCCAGCAGCTTAGCACAAGAAAACATTCAGTACTTC. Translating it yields CASSLAQENIQYF. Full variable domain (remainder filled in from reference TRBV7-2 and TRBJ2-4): GAGVSQSPSNKVTEKGKDVELRCDPISGHTALYWYRQSLGQGLEFLIYFQGNSAPDKSGLPSDRFSAERTGGSVSTLTIQRTQQEDSAVYLCASSLAQENIQYFGAGTRLSVL.

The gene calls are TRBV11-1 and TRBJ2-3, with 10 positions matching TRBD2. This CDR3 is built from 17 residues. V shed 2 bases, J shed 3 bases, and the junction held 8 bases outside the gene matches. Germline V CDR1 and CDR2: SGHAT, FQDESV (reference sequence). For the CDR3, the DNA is TGTGCCAGCAGCTTACGGCGGTCTAGCGGGAGTACAGATACGCAGTATTTT. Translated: CASSLRRSSGSTDTQYF.

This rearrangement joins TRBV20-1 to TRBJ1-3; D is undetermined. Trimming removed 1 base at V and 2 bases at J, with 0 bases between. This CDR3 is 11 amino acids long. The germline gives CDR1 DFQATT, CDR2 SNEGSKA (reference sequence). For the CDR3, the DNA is TGCAGTGCTAGAGCTGGAAACACCATATATTTT. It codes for CSARAGNTIYF.

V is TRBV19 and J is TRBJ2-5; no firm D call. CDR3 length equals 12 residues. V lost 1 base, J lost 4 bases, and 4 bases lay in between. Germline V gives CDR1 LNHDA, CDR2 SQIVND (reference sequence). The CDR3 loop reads CASSIGGETQYF. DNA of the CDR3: TGTGCCAGTAGTATAGGCGGAGAGACCCAGTACTTC.

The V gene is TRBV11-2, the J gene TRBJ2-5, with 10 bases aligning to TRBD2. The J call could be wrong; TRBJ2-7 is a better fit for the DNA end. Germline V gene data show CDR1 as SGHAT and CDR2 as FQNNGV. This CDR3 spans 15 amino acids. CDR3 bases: TGTGCCAGCAGCTTTTCTAGCGGGAGTCAGTACGAGCAGTACTTC. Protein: CASSFSSGSQYEQYF.

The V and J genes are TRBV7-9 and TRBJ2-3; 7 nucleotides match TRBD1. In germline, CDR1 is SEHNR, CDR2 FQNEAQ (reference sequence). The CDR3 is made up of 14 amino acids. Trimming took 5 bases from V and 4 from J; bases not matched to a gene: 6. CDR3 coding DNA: TGTGCCAGCAGCCTGACAGGGCAGGCAGATACGCAGTATTTT. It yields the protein CASSLTGQADTQYF.

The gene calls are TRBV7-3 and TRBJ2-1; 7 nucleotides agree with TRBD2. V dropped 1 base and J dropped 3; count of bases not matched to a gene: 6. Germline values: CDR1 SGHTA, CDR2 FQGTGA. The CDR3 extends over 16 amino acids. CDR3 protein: CASSLNPGGSYNEQFF. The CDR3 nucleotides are TGTGCCAGCAGCTTAAATCCGGGCGGGAGCTACAATGAGCAGTTCTTC.

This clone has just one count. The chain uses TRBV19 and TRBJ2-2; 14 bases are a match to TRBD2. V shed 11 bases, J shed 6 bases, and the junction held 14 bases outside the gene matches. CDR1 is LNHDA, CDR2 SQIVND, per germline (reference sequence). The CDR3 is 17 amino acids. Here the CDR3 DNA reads TGTGCCTCGGGACTAGCGGGAGCGAATAGTAAAGCCGGGGAGCTGTTTTTT. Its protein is CASGLAGANSKAGELFF.

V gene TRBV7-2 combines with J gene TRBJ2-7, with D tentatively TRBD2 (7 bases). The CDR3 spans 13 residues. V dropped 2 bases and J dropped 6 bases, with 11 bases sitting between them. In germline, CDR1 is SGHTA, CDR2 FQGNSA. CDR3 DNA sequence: TGTGCCAGCAGCTTAACAGGGAGGGGCGAGCAGTACTTC. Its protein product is CASSLTGRGEQYF.

The CDR3, as DNA: TGTGCCAGCAGCGGGGGCTCAGGGGTTGAGCAGTTCTTC. As protein: CASSGGSGVEQFF. The V call is TRBV9, the J call TRBJ2-1; tentatively, D is TRBD1 (6 bases). The germline V and J ends were trimmed by 3 bases and 9 bases, with 13 bases remaining between them. The germline V gene encodes CDR1 SGDLS and CDR2 YYNGEE. There are 13 residues in the CDR3.

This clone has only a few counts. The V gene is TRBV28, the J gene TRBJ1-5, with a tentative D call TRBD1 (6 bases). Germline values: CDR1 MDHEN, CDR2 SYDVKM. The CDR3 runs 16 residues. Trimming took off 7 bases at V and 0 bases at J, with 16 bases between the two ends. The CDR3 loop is CASTQWGQYSNQPQHF. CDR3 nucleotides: TGTGCCAGCACCCAATGGGGACAATATAGCAATCAGCCCCAGCATTTT.

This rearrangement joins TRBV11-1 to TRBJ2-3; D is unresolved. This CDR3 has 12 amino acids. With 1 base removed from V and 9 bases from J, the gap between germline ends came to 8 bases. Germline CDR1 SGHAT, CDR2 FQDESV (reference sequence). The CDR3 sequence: CASSLEEGTQYF. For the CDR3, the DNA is TGTGCCAGCAGCTTAGAGGAAGGCACGCAGTATTTT.

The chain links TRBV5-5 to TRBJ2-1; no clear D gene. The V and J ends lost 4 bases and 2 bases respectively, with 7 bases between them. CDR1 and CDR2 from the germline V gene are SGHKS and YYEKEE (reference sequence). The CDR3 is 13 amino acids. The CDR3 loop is CASSREAYNEQFF. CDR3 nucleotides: TGTGCCAGCAGCAGAGAAGCCTACAATGAGCAGTTCTTC. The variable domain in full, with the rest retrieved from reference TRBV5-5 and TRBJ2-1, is DAGVTQSPTHLIKTRGQQVTLRCSPISGHKSVSWYQQVLGQGPQFIFQYYEKEERGRGNFPDRFSARQFPNYSSELNVNALLLGDSALYLCASSREAYNEQFFGPGTRLTVL.

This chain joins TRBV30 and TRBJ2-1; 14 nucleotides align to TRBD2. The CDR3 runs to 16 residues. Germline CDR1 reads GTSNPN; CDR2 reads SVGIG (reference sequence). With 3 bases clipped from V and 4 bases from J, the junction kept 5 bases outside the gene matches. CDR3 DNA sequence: TGTGCCTGGAGGGGGACTAGCGGGAGTTTTTACAATGAGCAGTTCTTC. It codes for CAWRGTSGSFYNEQFF.

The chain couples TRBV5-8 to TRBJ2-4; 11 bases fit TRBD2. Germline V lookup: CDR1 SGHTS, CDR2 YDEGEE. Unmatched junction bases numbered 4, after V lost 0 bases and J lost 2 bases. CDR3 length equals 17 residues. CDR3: CASSLVPSGRTKNIQYF. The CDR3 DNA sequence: TGTGCCAGCAGCTTGGTCCCTAGCGGGAGGACCAAAAACATTCAGTACTTC.

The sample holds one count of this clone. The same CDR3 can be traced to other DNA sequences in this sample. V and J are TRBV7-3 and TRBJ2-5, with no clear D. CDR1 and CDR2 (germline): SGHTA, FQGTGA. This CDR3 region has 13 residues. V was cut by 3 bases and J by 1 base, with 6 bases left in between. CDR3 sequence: CASSFGSQETQYF. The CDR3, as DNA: TGTGCCAGCAGCTTTGGAAGCCAAGAGACCCAGTACTTC. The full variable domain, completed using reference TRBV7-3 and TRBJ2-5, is GAGVSQTPSNKVTEKGKYVELRCDPISGHTALYWYRQSLGQGPEFLIYFQGTGAADDSGLPNDRFFAVRPEGSVSTLKIQRTERGDSAVYLCASSFGSQETQYFGPGTRLLVL.

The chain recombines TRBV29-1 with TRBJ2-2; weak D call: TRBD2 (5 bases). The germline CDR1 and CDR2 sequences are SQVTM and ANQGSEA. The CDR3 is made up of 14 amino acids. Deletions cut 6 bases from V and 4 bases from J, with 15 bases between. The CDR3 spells CSVRREQSTGELFF. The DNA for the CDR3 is TGCAGCGTACGACGGGAACAGAGCACCGGGGAGCTGTTTTTT.

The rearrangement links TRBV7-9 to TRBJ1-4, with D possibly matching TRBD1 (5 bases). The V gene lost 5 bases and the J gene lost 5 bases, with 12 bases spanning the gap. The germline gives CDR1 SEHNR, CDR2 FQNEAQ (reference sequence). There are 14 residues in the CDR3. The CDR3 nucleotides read TGTGCCAGCAGCCCGCCCAGGGCAAATGAAAAACTGTTTTTT. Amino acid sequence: CASSPPRANEKLFF.

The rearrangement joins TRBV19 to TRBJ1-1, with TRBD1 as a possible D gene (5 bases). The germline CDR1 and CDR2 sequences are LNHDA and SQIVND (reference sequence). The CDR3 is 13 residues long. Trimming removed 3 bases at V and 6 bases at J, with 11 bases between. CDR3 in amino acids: CASSIRANAEAFF. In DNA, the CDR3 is TGTGCCAGTAGTATCAGGGCAAACGCTGAAGCTTTCTTT. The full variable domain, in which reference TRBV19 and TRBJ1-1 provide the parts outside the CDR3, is DGGITQSPKYLFRKEGQNVTLSCEQNLNHDAMYWYRQDPGQGLRLIYYSQIVNDFQKGDIAEGYSVSREKKESFPLTVTSAQKNPTAFYLCASSIRANAEAFFGQGTRLTVV.

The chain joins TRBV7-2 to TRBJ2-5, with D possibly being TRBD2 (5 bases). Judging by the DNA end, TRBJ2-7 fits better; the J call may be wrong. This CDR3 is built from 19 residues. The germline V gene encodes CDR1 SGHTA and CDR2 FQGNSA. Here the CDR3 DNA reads TGTGCCAGCAGCTTACTTCCTTCCACCGGGCTAGCTAATAACTACGAGCAGTACTTC. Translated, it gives CASSLLPSTGLANNYEQYF.

In DNA form, the CDR3 reads TGTGCCAGCAGCTTGAACAGGGTTAGATCTGGCTACACCTTC. It yields the protein CASSLNRVRSGYTF. V is TRBV5-6 and J is TRBJ1-2; tentatively, D is TRBD1 (6 bases). The CDR3 sequence is 14 residues long. V was cut by 1 base and J by 7 bases, with 14 bases left in between. The germline gives CDR1 SGHDT, CDR2 YYEEEE.

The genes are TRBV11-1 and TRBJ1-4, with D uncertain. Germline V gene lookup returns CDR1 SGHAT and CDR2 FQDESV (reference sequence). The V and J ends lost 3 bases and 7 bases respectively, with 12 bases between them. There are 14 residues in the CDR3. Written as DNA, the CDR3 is TGTGCCAGCAGCTTGTACAGCGTCGGTGAAAAACTGTTTTTT. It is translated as CASSLYSVGEKLFF.

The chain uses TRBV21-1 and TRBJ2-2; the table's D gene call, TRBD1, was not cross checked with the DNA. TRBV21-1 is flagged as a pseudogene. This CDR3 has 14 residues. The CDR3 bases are TGTGCCGCAAGGGGACAACGGAACACCGGGGAGCTGTTTTTT. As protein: CAARGQRNTGELFF.

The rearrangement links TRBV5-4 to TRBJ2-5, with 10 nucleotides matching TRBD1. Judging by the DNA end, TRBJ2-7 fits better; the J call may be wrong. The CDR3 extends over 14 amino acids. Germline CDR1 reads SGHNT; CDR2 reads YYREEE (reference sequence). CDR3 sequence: CASSSGTGAYEQYF. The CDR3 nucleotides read TGTGCCAGCAGCTCAGGGACAGGGGCGTACGAGCAGTACTTC.

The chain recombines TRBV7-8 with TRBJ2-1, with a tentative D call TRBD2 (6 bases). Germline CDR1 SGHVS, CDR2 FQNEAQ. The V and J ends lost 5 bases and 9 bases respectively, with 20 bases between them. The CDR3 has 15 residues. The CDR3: CASSPGTFSSTEQFF. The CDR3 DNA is TGTGCCAGCAGCCCCGGGACTTTCTCTTCGACTGAGCAGTTCTTC.

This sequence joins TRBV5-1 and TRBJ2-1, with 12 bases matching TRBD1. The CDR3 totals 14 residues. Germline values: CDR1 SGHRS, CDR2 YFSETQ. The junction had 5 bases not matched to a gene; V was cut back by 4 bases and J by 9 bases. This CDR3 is CASSGGQGAGEQFF. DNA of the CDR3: TGCGCCAGCAGCGGGGGACAGGGGGCGGGTGAGCAGTTCTTC.

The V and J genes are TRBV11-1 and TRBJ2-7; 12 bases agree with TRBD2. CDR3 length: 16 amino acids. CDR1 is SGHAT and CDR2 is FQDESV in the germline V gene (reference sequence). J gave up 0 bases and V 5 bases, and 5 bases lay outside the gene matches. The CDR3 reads CASSRRLAGASYEQYF. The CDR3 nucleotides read TGTGCCAGCAGCCGCAGACTAGCGGGAGCCTCCTACGAGCAGTACTTC. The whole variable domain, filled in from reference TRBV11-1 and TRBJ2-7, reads EAEVAQSPRYKITEKSQAVAFWCDPISGHATLYWYRQILGQGPELLVQFQDESVVDDSQLPKDRFSAERLKGVDSTLKIQPAELGDSAMYLCASSRRLAGASYEQYFGPGTRLTVT.

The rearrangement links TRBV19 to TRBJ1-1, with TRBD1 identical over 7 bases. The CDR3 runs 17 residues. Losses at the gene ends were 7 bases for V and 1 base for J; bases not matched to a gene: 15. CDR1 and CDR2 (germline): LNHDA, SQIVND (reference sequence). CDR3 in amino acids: CASMRWVQTGKNTEAFF. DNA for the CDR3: TGTGCCAGTATGCGGTGGGTACAGACAGGGAAGAACACTGAAGCTTTCTTT. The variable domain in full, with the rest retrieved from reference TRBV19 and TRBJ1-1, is DGGITQSPKYLFRKEGQNVTLSCEQNLNHDAMYWYRQDPGQGLRLIYYSQIVNDFQKGDIAEGYSVSREKKESFPLTVTSAQKNPTAFYLCASMRWVQTGKNTEAFFGQGTRLTVV.

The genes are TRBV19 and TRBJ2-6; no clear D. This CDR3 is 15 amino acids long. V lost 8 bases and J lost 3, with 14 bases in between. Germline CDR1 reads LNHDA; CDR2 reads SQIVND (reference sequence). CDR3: CASGSVEVGANVLTF. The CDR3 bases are TGTGCCAGTGGGTCGGTTGAGGTTGGGGCCAACGTCCTGACTTTC.

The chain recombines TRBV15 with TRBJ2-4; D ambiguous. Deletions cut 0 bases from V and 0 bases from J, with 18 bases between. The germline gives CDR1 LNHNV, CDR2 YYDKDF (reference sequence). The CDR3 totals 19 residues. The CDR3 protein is CATSRDFVGLAGAKNIQYF. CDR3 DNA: TGTGCCACCAGCAGAGATTTCGTAGGGTTGGCCGGAGCCAAAAACATTCAGTACTTC. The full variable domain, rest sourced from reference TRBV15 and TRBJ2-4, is DAMVIQNPRYQVTQFGKPVTLSCSQTLNHNVMYWYQQKSSQAPKLLFHYYDKDFNNEADTPDNFQSRRPNTSFCFLDIRSPGLGDTAMYLCATSRDFVGLAGAKNIQYFGAGTRLSVL.

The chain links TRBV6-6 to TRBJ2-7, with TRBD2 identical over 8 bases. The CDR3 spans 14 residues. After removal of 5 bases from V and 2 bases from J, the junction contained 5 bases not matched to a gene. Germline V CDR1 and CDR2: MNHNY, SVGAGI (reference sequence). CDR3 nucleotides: TGTGCCAGCAGTCTGAGGCGGGAGGCCTACGAGCAGTACTTC. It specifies CASSLRREAYEQYF.

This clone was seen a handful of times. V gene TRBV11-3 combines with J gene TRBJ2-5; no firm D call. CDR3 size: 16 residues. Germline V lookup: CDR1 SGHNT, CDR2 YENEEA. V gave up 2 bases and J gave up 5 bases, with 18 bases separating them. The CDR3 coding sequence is TGTGCCAGCAGCTTACCCTCCACCCAGGTTGAGGAGACCCAGTACTTC. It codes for CASSLPSTQVEETQYF. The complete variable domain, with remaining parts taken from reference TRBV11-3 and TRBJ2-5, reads EAGVVQSPRYKIIEKKQPVAFWCNPISGHNTLYWYLQNLGQGPELLIRYENEEAVDDSQLPKDRFSAERLKGVDSTLKIQPAELGDSAVYLCASSLPSTQVEETQYFGPGTRLLVL.